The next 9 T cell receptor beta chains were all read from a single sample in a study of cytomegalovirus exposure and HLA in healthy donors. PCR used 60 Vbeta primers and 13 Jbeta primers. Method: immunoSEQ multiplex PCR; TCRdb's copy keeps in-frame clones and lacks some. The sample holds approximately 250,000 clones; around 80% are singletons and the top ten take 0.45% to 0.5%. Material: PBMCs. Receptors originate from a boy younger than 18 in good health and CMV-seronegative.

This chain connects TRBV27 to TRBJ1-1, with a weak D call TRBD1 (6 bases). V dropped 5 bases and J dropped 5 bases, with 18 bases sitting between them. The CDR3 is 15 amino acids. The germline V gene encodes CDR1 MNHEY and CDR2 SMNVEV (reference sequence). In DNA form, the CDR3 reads TGTGCCAGCAGTGAGTACAGGGATCGAATAACTGAAGCTTTCTTT. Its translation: CASSEYRDRITEAFF.

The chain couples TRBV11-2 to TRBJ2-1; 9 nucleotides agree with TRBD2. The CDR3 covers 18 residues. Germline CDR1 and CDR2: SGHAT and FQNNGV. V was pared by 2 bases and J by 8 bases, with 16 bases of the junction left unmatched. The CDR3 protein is CASSLFPSAGGPGYEQFF. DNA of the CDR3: TGTGCCAGCAGCTTATTCCCCTCCGCGGGGGGGCCGGGGTATGAGCAGTTCTTC.

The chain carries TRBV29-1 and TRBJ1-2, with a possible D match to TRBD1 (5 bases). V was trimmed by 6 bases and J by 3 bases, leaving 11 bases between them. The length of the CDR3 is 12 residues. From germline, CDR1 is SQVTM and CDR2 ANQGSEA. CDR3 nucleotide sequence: TGCAGCGTCGACAGCCACCACTATGGCTACACCTTC. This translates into CSVDSHHYGYTF. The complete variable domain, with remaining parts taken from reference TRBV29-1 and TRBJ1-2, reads SAVISQKPSRDICQRGTSLTIQCQVDSQVTMMFWYRQQPGQSLTLIATANQGSEATYESGFVIDKFPISRPNLTFSTLTVSNMSPEDSSIYLCSVDSHHYGYTFGSGTRLTVV.

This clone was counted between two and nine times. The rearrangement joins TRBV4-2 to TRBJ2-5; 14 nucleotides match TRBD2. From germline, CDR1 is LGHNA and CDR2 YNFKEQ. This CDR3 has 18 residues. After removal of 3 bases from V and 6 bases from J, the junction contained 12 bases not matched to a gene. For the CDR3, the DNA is TGTGCCAGCAGCCAGGGACTAGCGGGGGACTCTTTTGGGCAGACCCAGTACTTC. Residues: CASSQGLAGDSFGQTQYF.

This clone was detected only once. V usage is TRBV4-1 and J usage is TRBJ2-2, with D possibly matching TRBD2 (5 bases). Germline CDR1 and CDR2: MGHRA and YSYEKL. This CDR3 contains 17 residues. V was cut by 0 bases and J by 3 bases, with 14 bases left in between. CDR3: CASSQEGLPRDTGELFF. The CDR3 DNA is TGCGCCAGCAGCCAAGAGGGTTTACCGCGGGACACCGGGGAGCTGTTTTTT.

The CDR3 sequence is CASLGQPLGSGANVLTF. The CDR3 DNA sequence: TGCGCCAGCCTTGGACAGCCGTTGGGGTCTGGGGCCAACGTCCTGACTTTC. The chain uses TRBV5-1 and TRBJ2-6; weak D call: TRBD1 (6 bases). V was cut by 7 bases and J by 1 base, with 18 bases left in between. The germline V gene has CDR1 SGHRS and CDR2 YFSETQ. The CDR3 is 17 residues long.

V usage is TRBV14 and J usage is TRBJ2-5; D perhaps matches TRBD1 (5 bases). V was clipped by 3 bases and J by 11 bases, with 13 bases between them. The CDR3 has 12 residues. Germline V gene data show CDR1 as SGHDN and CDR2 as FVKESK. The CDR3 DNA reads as TGTGCCAGCAGCCAGGACATTTTACGGCAGTACTTC. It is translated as CASSQDILRQYF.

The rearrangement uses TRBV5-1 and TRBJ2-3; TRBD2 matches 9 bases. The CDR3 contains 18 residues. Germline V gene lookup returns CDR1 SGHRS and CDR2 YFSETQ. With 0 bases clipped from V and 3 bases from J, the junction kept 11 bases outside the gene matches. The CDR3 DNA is TGCGCCAGCAGCTTGGACTACCGTAGCGGGAGTAGAACAGATACGCAGTATTTT. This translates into CASSLDYRSGSRTDTQYF.

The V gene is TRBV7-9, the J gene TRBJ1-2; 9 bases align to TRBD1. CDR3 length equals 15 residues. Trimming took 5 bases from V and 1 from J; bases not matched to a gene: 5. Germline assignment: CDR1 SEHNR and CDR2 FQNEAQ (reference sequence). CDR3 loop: CASSADRGLNYGYTF. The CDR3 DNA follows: TGTGCCAGCAGCGCGGACAGGGGACTTAACTATGGCTACACCTTC. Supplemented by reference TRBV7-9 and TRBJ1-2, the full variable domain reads DTGVSQNPRHKITKRGQNVTFRCDPISEHNRLYWYRQTLGQGPEFLTYFQNEAQLEKSRLLSDRFSAERPKGSFSTLEIQRTEQGDSAMYLCASSADRGLNYGYTFGSGTRLTVV.